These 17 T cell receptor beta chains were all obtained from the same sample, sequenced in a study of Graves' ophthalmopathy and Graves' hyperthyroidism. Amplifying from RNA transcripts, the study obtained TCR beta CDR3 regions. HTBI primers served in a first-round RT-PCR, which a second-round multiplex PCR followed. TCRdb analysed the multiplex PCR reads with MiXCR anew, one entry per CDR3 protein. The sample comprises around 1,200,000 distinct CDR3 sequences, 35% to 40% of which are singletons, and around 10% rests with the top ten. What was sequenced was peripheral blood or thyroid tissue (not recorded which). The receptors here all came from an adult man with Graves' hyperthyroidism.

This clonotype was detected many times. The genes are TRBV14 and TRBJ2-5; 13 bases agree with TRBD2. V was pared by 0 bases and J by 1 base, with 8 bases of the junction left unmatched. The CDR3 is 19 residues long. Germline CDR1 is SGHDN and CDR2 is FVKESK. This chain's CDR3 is CASSQDSGLAGAFQETQYF. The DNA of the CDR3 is TGTGCCAGCAGCCAAGACTCCGGACTAGCGGGGGCCTTCCAAGAGACCCAGTACTTC.

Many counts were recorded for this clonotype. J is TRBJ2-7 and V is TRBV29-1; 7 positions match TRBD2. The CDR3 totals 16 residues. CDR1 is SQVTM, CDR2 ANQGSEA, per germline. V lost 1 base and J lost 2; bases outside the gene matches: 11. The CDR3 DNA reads TGCAGCGTTGAAGGTGACCACACTAGCGAGCCCTACGAGCAGTACTTC. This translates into CSVEGDHTSEPYEQYF.

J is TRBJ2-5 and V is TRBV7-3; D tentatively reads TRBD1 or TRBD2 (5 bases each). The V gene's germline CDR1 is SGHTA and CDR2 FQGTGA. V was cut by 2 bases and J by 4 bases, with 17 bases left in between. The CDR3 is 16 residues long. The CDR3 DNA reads TGTGCCAGCAGCTTAGGGGATGTGGGGGACGGAGAGACCCAGTACTTC. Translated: CASSLGDVGDGETQYF.

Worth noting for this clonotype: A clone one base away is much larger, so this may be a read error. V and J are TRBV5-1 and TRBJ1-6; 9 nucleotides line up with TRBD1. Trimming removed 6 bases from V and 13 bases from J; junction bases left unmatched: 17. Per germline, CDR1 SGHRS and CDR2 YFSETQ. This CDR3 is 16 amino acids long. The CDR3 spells CASNSNWGQGSSPLHF. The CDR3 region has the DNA TGCGCCAGCAACTCCAACTGGGGACAGGGTTCTTCGCCCCTCCACTTT.

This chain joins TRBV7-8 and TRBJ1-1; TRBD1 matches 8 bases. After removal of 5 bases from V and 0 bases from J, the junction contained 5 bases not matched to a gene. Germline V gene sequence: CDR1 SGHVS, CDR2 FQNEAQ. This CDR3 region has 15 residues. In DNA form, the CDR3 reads TGTGCCAGCAGCCCGGGACAGGACATGAACACTGAAGCTTTCTTT. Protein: CASSPGQDMNTEAFF.

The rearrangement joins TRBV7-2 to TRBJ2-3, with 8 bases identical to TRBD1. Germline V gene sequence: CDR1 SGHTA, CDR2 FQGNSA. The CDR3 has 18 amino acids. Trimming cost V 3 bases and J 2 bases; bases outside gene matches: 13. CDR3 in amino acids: CASSLTGAVGYDTDTQYF. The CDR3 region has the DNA TGTGCCAGCAGCTTGACAGGGGCGGTAGGGTATGACACAGATACGCAGTATTTT.

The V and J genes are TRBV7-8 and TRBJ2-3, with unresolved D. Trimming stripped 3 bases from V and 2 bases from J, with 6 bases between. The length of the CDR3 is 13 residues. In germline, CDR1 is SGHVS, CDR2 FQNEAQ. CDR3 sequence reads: CASSFEATDTQYF. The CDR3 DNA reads TGTGCCAGCAGCTTTGAGGCCACAGATACGCAGTATTTT.

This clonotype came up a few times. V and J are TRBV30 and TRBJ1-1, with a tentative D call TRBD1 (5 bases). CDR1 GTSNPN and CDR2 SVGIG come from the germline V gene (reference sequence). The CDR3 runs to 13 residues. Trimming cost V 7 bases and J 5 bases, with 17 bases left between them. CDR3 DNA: TGTGCCTTCGGGGCTGGGTTCGGAACTGAAGCTTTCTTT. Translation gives CAFGAGFGTEAFF.

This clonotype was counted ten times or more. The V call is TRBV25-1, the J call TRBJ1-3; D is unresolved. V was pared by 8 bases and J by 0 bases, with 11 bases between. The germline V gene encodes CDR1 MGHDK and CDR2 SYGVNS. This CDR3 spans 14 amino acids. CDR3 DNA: TGTGCCAGCGGCACGGTTACCTCTGGAAACACCATATATTTT. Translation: CASGTVTSGNTIYF. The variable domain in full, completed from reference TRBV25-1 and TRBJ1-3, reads EADIYQTPRYLVIGTGKKITLECSQTMGHDKMYWYQQDPGMELHLIHYSYGVNSTEKGDLSSESTVSRIRTEHFPLTLESARPSHTSQYLCASGTVTSGNTIYFGEGSWLTVV.

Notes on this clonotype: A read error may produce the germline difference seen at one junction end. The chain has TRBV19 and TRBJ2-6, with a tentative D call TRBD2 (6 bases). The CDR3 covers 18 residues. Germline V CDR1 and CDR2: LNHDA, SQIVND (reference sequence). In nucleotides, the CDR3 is TGTGCCAGTAGTATTTTTTCTAGCGAACGCTCTGGGGCCAACATCCTGACTTTC. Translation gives CASSIFSSERSGANILTF.

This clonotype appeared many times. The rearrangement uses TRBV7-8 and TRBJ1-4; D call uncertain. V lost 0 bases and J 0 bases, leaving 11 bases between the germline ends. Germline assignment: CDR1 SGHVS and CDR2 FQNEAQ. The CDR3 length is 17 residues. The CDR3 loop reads CASSLARTPSTNEKLFF. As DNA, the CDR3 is TGTGCCAGCAGCTTAGCGAGGACCCCCTCAACTAATGAAAAACTGTTTTTT.

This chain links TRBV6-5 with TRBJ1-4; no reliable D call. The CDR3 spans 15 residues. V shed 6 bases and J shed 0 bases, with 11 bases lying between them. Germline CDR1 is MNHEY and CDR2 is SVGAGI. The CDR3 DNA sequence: TGTGCCAGCAGCGCGCACGCGGCAACTAATGAAAAACTGTTTTTT. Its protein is CASSAHAATNEKLFF.

In nucleotides, the CDR3 is TGTGCCAGCAGTTACCCCACAGGGGTAGGGGAGACCCAGTACTTC. Protein product: CASSYPTGVGETQYF. The V and J genes are TRBV6-2 or TRBV6-3 and TRBJ2-5; TRBD1 matches at 7 bases. V trimming: 2 bases; J trimming: 5 bases; junction bases outside the gene matches: 8. Looked up from germline, CDR1 is MNHEY and CDR2 is SVGEGT. CDR3 length: 15 amino acids.

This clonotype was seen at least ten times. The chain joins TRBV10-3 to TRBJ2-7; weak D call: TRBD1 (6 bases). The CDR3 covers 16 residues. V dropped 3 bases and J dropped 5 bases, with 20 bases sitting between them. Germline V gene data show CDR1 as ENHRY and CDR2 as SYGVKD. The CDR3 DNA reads TGTGCCATCAGTGACTTTTTCACCGGGACACCGGACGAGCAGTACTTC. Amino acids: CAISDFFTGTPDEQYF.

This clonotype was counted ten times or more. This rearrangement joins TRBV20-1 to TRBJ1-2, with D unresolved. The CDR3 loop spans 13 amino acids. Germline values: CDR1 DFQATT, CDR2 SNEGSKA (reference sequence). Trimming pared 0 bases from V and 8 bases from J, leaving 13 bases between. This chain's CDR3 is CSARDPSFRGYTF. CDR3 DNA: TGCAGTGCTAGAGATCCAAGTTTTCGGGGCTACACCTTC.

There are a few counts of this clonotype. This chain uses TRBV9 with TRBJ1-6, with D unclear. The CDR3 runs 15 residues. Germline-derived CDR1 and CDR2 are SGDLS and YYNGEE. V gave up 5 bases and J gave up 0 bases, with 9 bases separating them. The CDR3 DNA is TGTGCCAGCAGTGAAGGAAACTCCTATAATTCACCCCTCCACTTT. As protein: CASSEGNSYNSPLHF.

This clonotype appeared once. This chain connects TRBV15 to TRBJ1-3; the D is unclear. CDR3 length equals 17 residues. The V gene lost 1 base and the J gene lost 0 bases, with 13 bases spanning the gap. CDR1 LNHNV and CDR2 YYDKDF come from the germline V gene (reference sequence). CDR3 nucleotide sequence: TGTGCCACCAGCAGAGTTAGCGGGAGTTACTCTGGAAACACCATATATTTT. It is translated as CATSRVSGSYSGNTIYF.